Following are 26 T cell receptor beta chains from one sample sequenced in a study of persistence of HIV-infected CD4 T cells. Stimulation used 10 ug/mL lysate from CMV-infected fibroblasts. CD40L/CD69 double-negative CD45RO-high memory CD4+ T cells were collected. Which antigens these TCRs recognize remains unknown. This was the immunoSEQ version 4 assay in survey mode. Sequencing was performed with immunoSEQ multiplex PCR; in TCRdb, only in-frame clones are kept and a portion is missing. The sample yields around 28,000 clones, more than 75% seen once. The specimen comprised CD4+ T cells sorted from PBMCs after roughly 18-hour stimulation, sampled from a patient who received antiretroviral therapy. Receptor source: an adult woman with HIV who was CMV-seropositive.

This clone was seen a handful of times. The chain has TRBV19 and TRBJ1-2; 7 bases are a match to TRBD1. The CDR3 extends over 13 amino acids. J was trimmed by 7 bases and V by 3 bases; bases with no gene match: 5. Germline CDR1 and CDR2: LNHDA and SQIVND (reference sequence). The CDR3 DNA reads as TGTGCCAGTAGTATCACAGGGGTTGGTGGCTACACCTTC. Encoded protein: CASSITGVGGYTF. The complete variable domain, with remaining parts taken from reference TRBV19 and TRBJ1-2, reads DGGITQSPKYLFRKEGQNVTLSCEQNLNHDAMYWYRQDPGQGLRLIYYSQIVNDFQKGDIAEGYSVSREKKESFPLTVTSAQKNPTAFYLCASSITGVGGYTFGSGTRLTVV.

J is TRBJ2-1 and V is TRBV10-1; D is uncertain. Germline V gives CDR1 WNHNN, CDR2 SYGVQD (reference sequence). This CDR3 contains 13 residues. The V and J ends lost 2 bases and 7 bases respectively, with 9 bases between them. Here the CDR3 DNA reads TGCGCCAGCAGTGAGACAAGGGAAAATGAGCAGTTCTTC. Translating gives CASSETRENEQFF.

This clone was seen only a few times. The gene calls are TRBV14 and TRBJ1-1; D remains unclear. With 0 bases removed from V and 0 bases from J, the gap between germline ends came to 8 bases. Germline-derived CDR1 and CDR2 are SGHDN and FVKESK. The CDR3 contains 15 residues. The CDR3 DNA follows: TGTGCCAGCAGCCAAGAGAGGGCCCTGAACACTGAAGCTTTCTTT. Its protein product is CASSQERALNTEAFF.

The V gene is TRBV10-3, the J gene TRBJ2-2, with 10 bases that match TRBD2. Germline trimming cut 6 bases from V and 1 base from J; bases unmatched to any gene: 5. This CDR3 region has 16 residues. Germline lookup yields CDR1 ENHRY and CDR2 SYGVKD. The CDR3: CAISYSGGLNTGELFF. CDR3 in DNA: TGTGCCATCAGCTATAGCGGGGGGCTGAACACCGGGGAGCTGTTTTTT.

V usage is TRBV6-5 and J usage is TRBJ1-2; TRBD1 might be the D (5 bases). Germline V gene sequence: CDR1 MNHEY, CDR2 SVGAGI. Trimming pared 6 bases from V and 6 bases from J, leaving 14 bases between. This CDR3 region has 13 residues. CDR3 nucleotides: TGTGCCAGCAGCCTCGGGCCAGGGAATGGCTACACCTTC. Protein: CASSLGPGNGYTF.

This chain links TRBV19 with TRBJ2-7; D tentatively fits TRBD1 or TRBD2 (5 bases each). Germline CDR1 is LNHDA and CDR2 is SQIVND (reference sequence). V dropped 2 bases and J dropped 6 bases, with 20 bases sitting between them. CDR3 length equals 16 residues. CDR3: CASSITTGVTGGEQYV. As DNA, the CDR3 is TGTGCCAGTAGTATAACCACCGGGGTTACAGGTGGCGAGCAGTACGTC.

This clone was seen more than once but under ten times. This chain links TRBV2 with TRBJ2-2; D is undetermined. The CDR3 has 14 residues. V lost 7 bases, J lost 0 bases, and 9 bases lay in between. Germline V gene lookup returns CDR1 SNHLY and CDR2 FYNNEI. The chain's CDR3 is CASTVLPNTGELFF. The CDR3 coding sequence is TGTGCCAGCACCGTGCTACCGAACACCGGGGAGCTGTTTTTT.

The rearrangement links TRBV19 to TRBJ1-2, with a tentative D call TRBD1 (6 bases). CDR1 and CDR2 from the germline V gene are LNHDA and SQIVND (reference sequence). This CDR3 has 15 amino acids. Trimming removed 5 bases at V and 0 bases at J, with 13 bases between. The CDR3 sequence: CASSATGPANYGYTF. The CDR3 nucleotides read TGTGCCAGTAGTGCAACAGGGCCAGCTAACTATGGCTACACCTTC.

The V gene is TRBV2, the J gene TRBJ2-2; TRBD1 or TRBD2 may be the D gene (6 bases each). This CDR3 spans 15 amino acids. Trimming pared 3 bases from V and 6 bases from J, leaving 14 bases between. Germline V gene lookup returns CDR1 SNHLY and CDR2 FYNNEI. CDR3 protein: CASSDPGAISGELFF. The CDR3 nucleotides are TGTGCCAGCAGTGACCCGGGGGCGATATCCGGGGAGCTGTTTTTT.

J is TRBJ1-3 and V is TRBV12-5; a weak D match, TRBD1 (6 bases). Germline lookup yields CDR1 LGHNT and CDR2 FRNRAP. Trimming shortened V by 0 bases and J by 0 bases, and 9 bases separated the two germline ends. The CDR3 length is 16 residues. CDR3 loop: CASGLVLTGSGNTIYF. The CDR3 nucleotides read TGTGCTAGTGGTTTGGTACTGACAGGCTCTGGAAACACCATATATTTT.

This rearrangement joins TRBV9 to TRBJ1-2; D unresolved. Trimming removed 0 bases from V and 3 bases from J, with 15 bases in between. The CDR3 is made up of 16 amino acids. Germline loops: CDR1 SGDLS, CDR2 YYNGEE. CDR3 sequence reads: CASSVGAQGSHYGYTF. In DNA form, the CDR3 reads TGTGCCAGCAGCGTAGGGGCCCAAGGGAGCCACTATGGCTACACCTTC. The variable domain in full, completed from reference TRBV9 and TRBJ1-2, reads DSGVTQTPKHLITATGQRVTLRCSPRSGDLSVYWYQQSLDQGLQFLIQYYNGEERAKGNILERFSAQQFPDLHSELNLSSLELGDSALYFCASSVGAQGSHYGYTFGSGTRLTVV.

The J gene is TRBJ2-4, the V gene TRBV9; tentatively, D is TRBD1 (5 bases). V was shortened by 4 bases and J by 6 bases, with 26 bases between the two germline ends. In germline, CDR1 is SGDLS, CDR2 YYNGEE. There are 18 residues in the CDR3. CDR3 in DNA: TGTGCCAGCAGCACCACAGGCAATTTCGACGAACCCGGAAACATTCAGTACTTC. Translating gives CASSTTGNFDEPGNIQYF.

A single count supports this clone. The J gene is TRBJ2-1, the V gene TRBV3-1 (or the pseudogene TRBV3-2), with D perhaps matching TRBD2 (7 bases). V was trimmed by 4 bases and J by 7 bases, leaving 29 bases between them. CDR1 and CDR2 (germline): LGHDT, YNNKEL (reference sequence). The CDR3 extends over 19 amino acids. CDR3 bases: TGTGCCAGCAGCCCTACATGGGGCCTTGGAGGGGGGGCTGGGAATGAGCAGTTCTTC. Its protein is CASSPTWGLGGGAGNEQFF.

This rearrangement joins TRBV4-2 to TRBJ1-3, with D possibly being TRBD1 (6 bases). Germline V gives CDR1 LGHNA, CDR2 YNFKEQ. The CDR3 sequence is 16 residues long. Between the trimmed V and J ends, which lost 4 bases and 2 bases, there was a span of 15 bases. CDR3 DNA: TGTGCCAGCAGCCGGGGGCCACGGAGCCCTGGAAACACCATATATTTT. Its protein is CASSRGPRSPGNTIYF.

The chain links TRBV28 to TRBJ1-2; unclear D gene. Germline V gene sequence: CDR1 MDHEN, CDR2 SYDVKM. This CDR3 region has 13 residues. Trimming left V 3 bases short and J 4 bases short, with 9 bases between. The CDR3 DNA reads TGTGCCAGCAGTTTGACTACTGGCTATGGCTACACCTTC. This codes for CASSLTTGYGYTF.

CDR3: CASSEIKGSVHF. In DNA, the CDR3 is TGTGCCAGCAGTGAAATTAAGGGTAGCGTGCATTTT. The chain carries TRBV2 and TRBJ1-5; no reliable D call. Germline lookup yields CDR1 SNHLY and CDR2 FYNNEI. The V gene lost 2 bases and the J gene lost 15 bases, with 14 bases spanning the gap. There are 12 residues in the CDR3.

This clone was picked up a small number of times. This sequence joins TRBV11-3 and TRBJ2-6; D unclear. V was clipped by 5 bases and J by 5 bases, with 7 bases between them. CDR1 is SGHNT and CDR2 is YENEEA in the germline V gene. This CDR3 region has 13 residues. CDR3 nucleotide sequence: TGTGCCAGCAGCCCTCTGAGGGCCAACGTCCTGACTTTC. It is translated as CASSPLRANVLTF.

This clone was detected only a few times. For the CDR3, the DNA is TGCGCCAGCAGCTTCGGACAGGAGACCGGGGAGCTGTTTTTT. Protein: CASSFGQETGELFF. The chain carries TRBV5-1 and TRBJ2-2, with TRBD1 matching over 7 bases. Germline V gene lookup returns CDR1 SGHRS and CDR2 YFSETQ. The CDR3 consists of 14 residues. Unmatched junction bases numbered 3, after V lost 2 bases and J lost 5 bases.

The V gene is TRBV6-4, the J gene TRBJ2-6; D possibly corresponds to TRBD1 (5 bases). Per germline, CDR1 MRHNA and CDR2 SNTAGT. Trimming pared 0 bases from V and 3 bases from J, leaving 9 bases between. There are 16 residues in the CDR3. The CDR3, as DNA: TGTGCCAGCAGTGACTCGCAGGGCCTTGGGGCCAACGTCCTGACTTTC. Translation gives CASSDSQGLGANVLTF.

This clone was counted between two and nine times. V usage is TRBV7-6 and J usage is TRBJ1-4; D is undetermined. This CDR3 has 14 amino acids. CDR1 is SGHVS and CDR2 is FNYEAQ in the germline V gene. Trimming cost V 1 base and J 7 bases, with 10 bases left between them. The DNA of the CDR3 is TGTGCCAGCAGCTTAGGTCAGACGGGTGAAAAACTGTTTTTT. Translating gives CASSLGQTGEKLFF.

The chain carries TRBV12-5 and TRBJ2-2; TRBD2 is a possible D gene (6 bases). The CDR3 has 15 residues. The V gene lost 3 bases and the J gene lost 4 bases, with 12 bases spanning the gap. Germline loops: CDR1 LGHNT, CDR2 FRNRAP. CDR3 protein: CASGLGTHPTGELFF. CDR3 nucleotide sequence: TGTGCTAGTGGTTTAGGGACTCACCCCACCGGGGAGCTGTTTTTT. The full variable domain, completed using reference TRBV12-5 and TRBJ2-2, is DARVTQTPRHKVTEMGQEVTMRCQPILGHNTVFWYRQTMMQGLELLAYFRNRAPLDDSGMPKDRFSAEMPDATLATLKIQPSEPRDSAVYFCASGLGTHPTGELFFGEGSRLTVL.

The V and J genes are TRBV5-1 and TRBJ2-7; the match to TRBD1 covers 7 bases. The germline gives CDR1 SGHRS, CDR2 YFSETQ. The CDR3 loop spans 14 amino acids. Trimming at V came to 0 bases and at J to 5 bases, leaving 5 bases not matched to a gene. CDR3 loop: CASSLDRGYDEQYF. CDR3 bases: TGCGCCAGCAGCTTGGACAGGGGTTATGACGAGCAGTACTTC.

This rearrangement joins TRBV19 to TRBJ1-4; maybe TRBD1 (6 bases). The CDR3 sequence is 15 residues long. V was pared by 6 bases and J by 4 bases, with 15 bases between. Germline V gene lookup returns CDR1 LNHDA and CDR2 SQIVND (reference sequence). The CDR3 is CASRTNTGINEKLFF. CDR3 nucleotide sequence: TGTGCCAGTAGGACAAATACAGGGATTAATGAAAAACTGTTTTTT. Combining the CDR3 with reference TRBV19 and TRBJ1-4 gives the whole variable domain DGGITQSPKYLFRKEGQNVTLSCEQNLNHDAMYWYRQDPGQGLRLIYYSQIVNDFQKGDIAEGYSVSREKKESFPLTVTSAQKNPTAFYLCASRTNTGINEKLFFGSGTQLSVL.

The chain joins TRBV12-3 or TRBV12-4 to TRBJ1-2, with a tentative D call TRBD1 (5 bases). The CDR3 runs 13 residues. Between the trimmed V and J ends, which lost 4 bases and 3 bases, there was a span of 9 bases. CDR3 in amino acids: CASSSPGYYGYTF. The DNA of the CDR3 is TGTGCCAGCAGTTCCCCAGGGTACTATGGCTACACCTTC.

The V gene is TRBV28, the J gene TRBJ1-1; 9 bases fit TRBD1. Germline V lookup: CDR1 MDHEN, CDR2 SYDVKM. The CDR3 sequence is 15 residues long. V lost 4 bases and J lost 5; bases outside the gene matches: 8. The CDR3 bases are TGTGCCAGCAGTTCGTCCGGGACAGGGAGAACTGAAGCTTTCTTT. Its protein is CASSSSGTGRTEAFF.

This clone was seen a single time. The chain couples TRBV19 to TRBJ2-2; the match to TRBD2 covers 11 bases. Unmatched junction bases numbered 5, after V lost 2 bases and J lost 3 bases. The germline gives CDR1 LNHDA, CDR2 SQIVND (reference sequence). The CDR3 is made up of 17 amino acids. The CDR3 nucleotides are TGTGCCAGTAGTATACTAGCGGGGGGAATCGACACCGGGGAGCTGTTTTTT. This translates into CASSILAGGIDTGELFF.